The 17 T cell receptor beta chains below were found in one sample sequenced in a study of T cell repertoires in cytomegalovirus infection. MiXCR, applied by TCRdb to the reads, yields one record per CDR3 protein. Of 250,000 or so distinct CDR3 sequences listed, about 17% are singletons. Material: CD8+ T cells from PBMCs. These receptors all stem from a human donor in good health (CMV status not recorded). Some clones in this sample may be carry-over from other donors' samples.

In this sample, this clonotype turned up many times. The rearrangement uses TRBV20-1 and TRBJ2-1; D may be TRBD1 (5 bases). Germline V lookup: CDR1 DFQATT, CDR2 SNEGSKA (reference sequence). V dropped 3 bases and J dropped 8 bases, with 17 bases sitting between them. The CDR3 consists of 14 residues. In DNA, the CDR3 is TGCAGTGCTAGTTTACAGGAAAGGATGGATGAGCAGTTCTTC. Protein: CSASLQERMDEQFF.

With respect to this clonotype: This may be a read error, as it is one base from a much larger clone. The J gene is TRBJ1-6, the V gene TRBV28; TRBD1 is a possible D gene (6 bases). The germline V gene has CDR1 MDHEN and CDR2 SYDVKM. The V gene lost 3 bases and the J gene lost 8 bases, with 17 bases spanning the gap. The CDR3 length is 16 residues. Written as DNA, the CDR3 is TGTGCCAGCAGTTTTACCGGGACATGGGGGGATTCACCCCTCCACTTT. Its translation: CASSFTGTWGDSPLHF.

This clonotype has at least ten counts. This CDR3 is CASSLEIQLGPPTDTQYF. CDR3 nucleotide sequence: TGTGCCAGCAGCTTAGAGATACAGTTGGGACCCCCCACAGATACGCAGTATTTT. This chain connects TRBV7-2 to TRBJ2-3; either TRBD1 or TRBD2 may supply D (5 bases each). Germline V CDR1 and CDR2: SGHTA, FQGNSA. With 1 base removed from V and 2 bases from J, the gap between germline ends came to 19 bases. The CDR3 spans 18 residues.

CDR3 region: CASSYLKDSHFYNEQFF. Written as DNA, the CDR3 is TGTGCCAGCAGTTATCTAAAGGACAGCCACTTCTACAATGAGCAGTTCTTC. The chain is built from TRBV27 and TRBJ2-1; D is perhaps TRBD1 (6 bases). The CDR3 runs to 17 residues. CDR1 and CDR2 from the germline V gene are MNHEY and SMNVEV (reference sequence). Trimming stripped 4 bases from V and 3 bases from J, with 19 bases between.

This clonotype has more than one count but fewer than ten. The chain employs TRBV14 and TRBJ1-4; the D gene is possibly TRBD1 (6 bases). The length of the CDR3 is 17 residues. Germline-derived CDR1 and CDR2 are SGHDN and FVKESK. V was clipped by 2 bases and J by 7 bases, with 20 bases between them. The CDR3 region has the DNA TGTGCCAGCAGCCAACTAGCGGGTCCAGGGGTTAGTGAAAAACTGTTTTTT. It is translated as CASSQLAGPGVSEKLFF. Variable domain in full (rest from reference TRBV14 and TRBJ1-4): EAGVTQFPSHSVIEKGQTVTLRCDPISGHDNLYWYRRVMGKEIKFLLHFVKESKQDESGMPNNRFLAERTGGTYSTLKVQPAELEDSGVYFCASSQLAGPGVSEKLFFGSGTQLSVL.

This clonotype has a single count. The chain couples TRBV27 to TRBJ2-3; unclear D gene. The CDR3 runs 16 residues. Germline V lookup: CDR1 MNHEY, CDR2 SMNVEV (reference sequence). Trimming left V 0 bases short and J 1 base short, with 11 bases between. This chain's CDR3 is CASSLSQVYRTDTQYF. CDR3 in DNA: TGTGCCAGCAGTTTATCGCAGGTTTACCGCACAGATACGCAGTATTTT.

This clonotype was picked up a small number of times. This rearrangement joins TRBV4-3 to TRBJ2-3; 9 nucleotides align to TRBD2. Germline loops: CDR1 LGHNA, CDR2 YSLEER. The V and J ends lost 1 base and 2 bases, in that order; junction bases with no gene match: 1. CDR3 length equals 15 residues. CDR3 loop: CASSQGLAATDTQYF. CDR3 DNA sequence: TGCGCCAGCAGCCAAGGACTAGCGGCCACAGATACGCAGTATTTT.

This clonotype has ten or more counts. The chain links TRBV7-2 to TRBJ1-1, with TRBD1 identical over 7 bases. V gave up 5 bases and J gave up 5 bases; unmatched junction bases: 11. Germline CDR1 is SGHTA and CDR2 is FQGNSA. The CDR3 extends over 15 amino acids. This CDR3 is CASSVRSDRETEAFF. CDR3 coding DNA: TGTGCCAGCAGCGTAAGGTCCGACAGGGAAACTGAAGCTTTCTTT.

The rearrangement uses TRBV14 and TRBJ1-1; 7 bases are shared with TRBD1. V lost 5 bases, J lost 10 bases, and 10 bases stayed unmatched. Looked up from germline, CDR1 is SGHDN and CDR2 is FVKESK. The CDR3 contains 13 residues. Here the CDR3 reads CASSGRDSGGAFF. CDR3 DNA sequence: TGTGCCAGCAGCGGTCGGGACAGCGGCGGAGCTTTCTTT.

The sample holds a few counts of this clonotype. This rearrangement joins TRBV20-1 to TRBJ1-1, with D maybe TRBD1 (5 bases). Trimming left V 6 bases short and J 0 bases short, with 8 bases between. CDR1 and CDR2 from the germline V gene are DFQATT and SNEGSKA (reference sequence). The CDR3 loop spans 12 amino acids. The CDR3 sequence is CSARQMNTEAFF. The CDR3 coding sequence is TGCAGTGCCAGACAGATGAACACTGAAGCTTTCTTT.

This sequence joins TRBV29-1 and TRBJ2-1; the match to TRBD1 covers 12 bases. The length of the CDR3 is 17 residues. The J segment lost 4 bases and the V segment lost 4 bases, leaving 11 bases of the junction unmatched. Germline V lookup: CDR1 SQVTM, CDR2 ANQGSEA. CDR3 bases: TGCAGCGTTGGGGGACAGGGGGCTTTTTTGAATTACAATGAGCAGTTCTTC. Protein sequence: CSVGGQGAFLNYNEQFF.

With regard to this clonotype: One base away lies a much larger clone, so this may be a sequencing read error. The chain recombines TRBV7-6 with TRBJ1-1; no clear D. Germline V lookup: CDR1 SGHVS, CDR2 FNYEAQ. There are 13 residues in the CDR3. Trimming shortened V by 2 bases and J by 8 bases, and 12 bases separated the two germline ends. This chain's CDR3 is CASSLFQEDEAFF. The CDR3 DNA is TGTGCCAGCAGCTTATTCCAGGAAGACGAAGCTTTCTTT.

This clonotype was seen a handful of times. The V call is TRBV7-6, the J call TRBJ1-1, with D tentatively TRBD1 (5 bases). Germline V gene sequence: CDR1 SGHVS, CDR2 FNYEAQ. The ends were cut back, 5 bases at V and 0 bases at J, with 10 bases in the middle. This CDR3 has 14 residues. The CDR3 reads CASSIEGLNTEAFF. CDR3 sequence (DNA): TGTGCCAGCAGCATAGAGGGGTTGAACACTGAAGCTTTCTTT.

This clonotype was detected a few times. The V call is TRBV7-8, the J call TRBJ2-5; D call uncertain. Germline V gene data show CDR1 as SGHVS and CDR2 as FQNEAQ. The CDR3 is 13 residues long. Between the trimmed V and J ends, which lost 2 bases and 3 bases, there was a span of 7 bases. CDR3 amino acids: CASSLPGEETQYF. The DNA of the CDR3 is TGTGCCAGCAGCTTACCTGGGGAAGAGACCCAGTACTTC.

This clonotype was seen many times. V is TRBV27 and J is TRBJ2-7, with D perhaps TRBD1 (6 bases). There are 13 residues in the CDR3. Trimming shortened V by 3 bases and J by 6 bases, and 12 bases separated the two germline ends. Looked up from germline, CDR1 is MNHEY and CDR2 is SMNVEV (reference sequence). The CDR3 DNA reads TGTGCCAGCAGTTTTGGACAGAACGCCGAGCAGTACTTC. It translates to CASSFGQNAEQYF.

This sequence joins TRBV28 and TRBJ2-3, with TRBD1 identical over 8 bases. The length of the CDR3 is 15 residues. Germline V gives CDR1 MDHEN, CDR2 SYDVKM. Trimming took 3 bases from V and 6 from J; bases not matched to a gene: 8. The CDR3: CASSFGGQDGDTQYF. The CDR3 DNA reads TGTGCCAGCAGTTTTGGGGGACAGGACGGGGATACGCAGTATTTT.

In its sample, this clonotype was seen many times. The CDR3 DNA sequence: TGTGCCAGCAGCCTCGAGGGCGGGGCAGCTAACTATGGCTACACCTTC. The encoded protein is CASSLEGGAANYGYTF. The chain joins TRBV7-9 to TRBJ1-2; tentative D call: TRBD1 (5 bases). The CDR3 has 16 residues. V was cut by 5 bases and J by 0 bases, with 16 bases left in between. Per germline, CDR1 SEHNR and CDR2 FQNEAQ (reference sequence).